This T cell receptor beta chain emerged from a study of shared clonotypes between healthy human individuals. Study findings and constraints: When compared with the clonotypes that were shared by all four sorted-subset donors, the non-shared clonotypes turned out to have lower generation probabilities. Genetic and exposure-history diversity was limited by the few donors. When naive CD4 clonotypes were compared across a few donors, around 5% were shared.

Comment on this clone: Its target is not known.

Trimming shortened V by 0 bases and J by 0 bases, and 8 bases separated the two germline ends. CDR1 and CDR2 from the germline V gene are SGHRS and YFSETQ. The CDR3 is 15 residues long. DNA at 200 ng, tens of thousands of T cell genomes, went into sorted-subset replicate PCRs. Data came from immunoSEQ multiplex PCR; TCRdb stores just in-frame clones and leaves some out. This table holds around 700,000 clones, less than 85% found once. The sample taken for sequencing was memory CD4+ T cells sorted from blood. Subset meaning: CD45RA-negative fraction. This TCR came from a woman between 25 and 40 years old in good health. The chain links TRBV5-1 to TRBJ2-3; no clear D. CDR3 sequence reads: CASSLGPLSTDTQYF. The CDR3 bases are TGCGCCAGCAGCTTGGGACCGTTAAGCACAGATACGCAGTATTTT.